This T cell receptor beta chain was identified in a study of blood T cell repertoires in COVID-19 (dated by TCRdb to 2020 to 2021). At the level of the whole study: Samples covering the acute and convalescent phases of COVID-19 were provided by collaborators in the United States, Italy and Spain. The material from the prospective study consisted of cDNA or gDNA derived from T cells, B-cell-depleted T cells, or PBMCs. Deeply sampled blood TCRbeta repertoires from subjects exposed to, actively infected with, or recovered from COVID-19 were included in the dataset. The repertoires were released in a freely available public database meant as a resource for research on the immune response to SARS-CoV-2. Samples came from the ongoing ImmuneRACE study (first 160 participants) plus 1,254 subjects from 6 global collaborators. Sample metadata almost always included a de-identified subject ID, COVID-19 status, age in years and sex. HLA class I and class II types, where available, came from metadata supplied by the sample provider rather than from assay-based typing. What the work shows at the level of the full study, not this receptor alone: The quantity of clinical and demographic metadata differed by source and by participant and was supplied without curation.

As for this clone: The antigen it binds to is not known. Per-base quality was not reported, and no clone a single base away is much larger than it.

The immunoSEQ Assay, a bias-controlled multiplex PCR, was used to amplify TCRbeta CDR3 regions from genomic DNA. The source study handled its data this way. Nucleated cell counts per sample were estimated from amplification of reference gene primers within the assay. To quantify the absolute abundance of each unique TCRbeta CDR3 rearrangement, sequence reads were collapsed and filtered. For each sample, productive Simpson clonality was calculated as the square root of Simpson's diversity index over productive rearrangements. TCRdb holds this immuneACCESS table with in-frame rearrangements only. Some clones are missing; in checked studies, unresolved V genes explain under half, and the rest has no known cause. D and trimming come from the DNA, and the V and J calls and clone size come from that table. This sample has 200,000 to 300,000 clones in its table, and around 87% of those were observed once. The ten largest make up around 2.5% of the sample.

V is reduced by 3 bases and J by 5 bases, leaving a spacing of 8 bases between them. Per the germline V gene (reference sequence), MNHEY is the CDR1 and SMNVEV is the CDR2. There are 12 amino acids in the CDR3, from cysteine to phenylalanine inclusive. Left in the record is the CDR3 DNA by itself, 36 bases read in frame from the first base. Collaborating institutions collected whole blood in K2EDTA tubes following their own protocols. For TCRbeta analysis, collaborator samples were shipped as frozen whole blood, as isolated PBMCs, or as DNA extracted from either sample type. The clonotype was recovered from a woman aged 45-65 years with acute or convalescent COVID-19. The sequenced material came from peripheral blood. The V gene is TRBV27 and the J gene is TRBJ2-7, and TRBD2 may be the D gene, going by 5 matching bases. The CDR3 region reads CASSFLANEQYF. The DNA reads as follows: TGTGCCAGCAGTTTTCTAGCTAACGAGCAGTACTTC.